A single sample is the source of the 7 T cell receptor beta chains below, sequenced in a study of blood T cell repertoires in COVID-19. Repertoires were generated with immunoSEQ multiplex PCR, while TCRdb's copy carries only in-frame clones and drops some. The sample lists 200,000 to 250,000 clones, 70% to 90% occurring once. Sequenced material: peripheral blood. Every receptor here comes from an elderly man with acute or convalescent COVID-19.

The chain links TRBV6-6 to TRBJ1-2, with D possibly being TRBD1 (6 bases). In germline, CDR1 is MNHNY, CDR2 SVGAGI (reference sequence). This CDR3 has 14 amino acids. The V gene lost 2 bases and the J gene lost 2 bases, with 9 bases spanning the gap. The chain's CDR3 is CASSYGTGNYGYTF. CDR3 DNA: TGTGCCAGCAGTTACGGTACAGGGAACTATGGCTACACCTTC.

The rearrangement joins TRBV10-3 to TRBJ2-2; the match to TRBD2 covers 9 bases. CDR1 is ENHRY, CDR2 SYGVKD, per germline. Trimming at V came to 8 bases and at J to 7 bases, leaving 11 bases not matched to a gene. The CDR3 covers 15 residues. The CDR3 reads CAIGAGSGSSGELFF. The CDR3 nucleotides are TGTGCCATCGGAGCGGGTAGCGGGAGTAGCGGGGAGCTGTTTTTT.

This sequence joins TRBV27 and TRBJ2-6; D remains ambiguous. Germline loops: CDR1 MNHEY, CDR2 SMNVEV (reference sequence). V dropped 3 bases and J dropped 0 bases, with 9 bases sitting between them. The CDR3 has 16 amino acids. CDR3 nucleotides: TGTGCCAGCAGTTTTGGCCTTACCTCTGGGGCCAACGTCCTGACTTTC. It yields the protein CASSFGLTSGANVLTF.

The chain recombines TRBV18 with TRBJ2-1; TRBD1 is a possible D gene (5 bases). This CDR3 comprises 14 residues. V lost 0 bases, J lost 6 bases, and 9 bases lay in between. Germline loops: CDR1 KGHSH, CDR2 LQKENI. The CDR3 region has the DNA TGTGCCAGCTCACCACCGGGGCAGATCAATGAGCAGTTCTTC. Its protein product is CASSPPGQINEQFF.

This clone was counted between two and nine times. The chain uses TRBV29-1 and TRBJ2-3, with TRBD1 matching over 7 bases. Germline CDR1 SQVTM, CDR2 ANQGSEA. This CDR3 is 13 amino acids long. The junction had 3 bases not matched to a gene; V was cut back by 4 bases and J by 2 bases. CDR3 nucleotide sequence: TGCAGCGTTGGGGACAGAAACACAGATACGCAGTATTTT. Its translation: CSVGDRNTDTQYF.

The rearrangement uses TRBV27 and TRBJ1-5, with 11 positions matching TRBD1. V shed 6 bases, J shed 1 base, and the junction held 5 bases outside the gene matches. Germline values: CDR1 MNHEY, CDR2 SMNVEV (reference sequence). This CDR3 comprises 16 residues. The CDR3 DNA reads as TGTGCCAGCAGGAGGACAGGGGGCGGGAGCAATCAGCCCCAGCATTTT. Protein: CASRRTGGGSNQPQHF.

The chain uses TRBV3-1 (or the pseudogene TRBV3-2) and TRBJ2-2; D is uncertain. Trimming shortened V by 2 bases and J by 1 base, and 5 bases separated the two germline ends. The CDR3 contains 14 residues. Germline loops: CDR1 LGHDT, CDR2 YNNKEL (reference sequence). CDR3 in DNA: TGTGCCAGCAGCCAACTCCGGAACACCGGGGAGCTGTTTTTT. It encodes CASSQLRNTGELFF.